This record concerns one TCR beta chain sequence. These data come from a study of cytomegalovirus exposure and HLA in healthy donors. In germline, CDR1 is SGHTA, CDR2 FQGNSA. The J segment lost 3 bases and the V segment lost 5 bases, leaving 6 bases of the junction unmatched. The CDR3 runs to 15 residues. PCR involved 60 Vbeta and 13 Jbeta primers. Sequencing was performed with immunoSEQ multiplex PCR; in TCRdb, only in-frame clones are kept and a portion is missing. The sample records 120,000 to 150,000 clones, 79% being singletons. Sequenced: PBMCs. The chain joins TRBV7-2 to TRBJ2-7; 11 bases agree with TRBD1. The clonotype comes from a woman in her thirties or forties in good health and CMV-seropositive. This chain's CDR3 is CASSPWTGGFYEQYF. The CDR3 DNA follows: TGTGCCAGCAGCCCATGGACAGGGGGCTTCTACGAGCAGTACTTC.